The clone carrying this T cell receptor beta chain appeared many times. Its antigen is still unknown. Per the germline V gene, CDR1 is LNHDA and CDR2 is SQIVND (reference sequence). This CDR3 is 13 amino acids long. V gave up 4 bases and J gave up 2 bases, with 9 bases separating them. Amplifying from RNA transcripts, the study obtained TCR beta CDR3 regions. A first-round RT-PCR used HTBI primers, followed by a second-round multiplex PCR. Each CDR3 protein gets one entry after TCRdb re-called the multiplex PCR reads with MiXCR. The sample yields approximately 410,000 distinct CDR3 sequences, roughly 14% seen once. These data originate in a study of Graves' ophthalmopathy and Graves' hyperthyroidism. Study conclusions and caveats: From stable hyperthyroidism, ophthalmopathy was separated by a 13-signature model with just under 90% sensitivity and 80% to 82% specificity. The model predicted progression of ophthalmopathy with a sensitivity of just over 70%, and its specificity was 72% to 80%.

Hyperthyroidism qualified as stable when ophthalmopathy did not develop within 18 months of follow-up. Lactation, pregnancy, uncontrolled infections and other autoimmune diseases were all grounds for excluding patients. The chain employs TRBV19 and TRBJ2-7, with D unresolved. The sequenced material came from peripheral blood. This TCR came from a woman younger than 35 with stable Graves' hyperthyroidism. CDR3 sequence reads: CASSNDMTYEQYF. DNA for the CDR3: TGTGCCAGTAGTAACGACATGACCTACGAGCAGTACTTC.